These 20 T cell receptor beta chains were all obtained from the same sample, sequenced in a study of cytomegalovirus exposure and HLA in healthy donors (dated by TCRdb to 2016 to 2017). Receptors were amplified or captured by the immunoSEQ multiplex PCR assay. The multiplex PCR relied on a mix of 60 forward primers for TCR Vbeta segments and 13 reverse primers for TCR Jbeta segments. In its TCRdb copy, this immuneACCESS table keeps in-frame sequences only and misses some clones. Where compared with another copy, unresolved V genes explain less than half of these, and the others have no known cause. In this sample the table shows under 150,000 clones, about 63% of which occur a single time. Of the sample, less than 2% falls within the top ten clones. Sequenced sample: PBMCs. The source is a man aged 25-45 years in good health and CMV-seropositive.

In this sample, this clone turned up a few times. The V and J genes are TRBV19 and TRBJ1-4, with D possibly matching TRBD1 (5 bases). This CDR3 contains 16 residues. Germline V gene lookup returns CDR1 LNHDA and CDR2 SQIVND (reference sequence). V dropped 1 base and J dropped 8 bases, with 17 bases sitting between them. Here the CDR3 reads CASSIAFGGPYEKLFF. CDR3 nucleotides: TGTGCCAGTAGTATAGCCTTCGGGGGACCGTACGAAAAACTGTTTTTT.

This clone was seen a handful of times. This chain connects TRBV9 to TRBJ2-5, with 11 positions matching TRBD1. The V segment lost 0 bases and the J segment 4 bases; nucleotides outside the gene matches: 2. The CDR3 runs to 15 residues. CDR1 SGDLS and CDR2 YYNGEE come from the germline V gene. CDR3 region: CASSVAGQGVETQYF. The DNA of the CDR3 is TGTGCCAGCAGCGTAGCGGGACAGGGGGTAGAGACCCAGTACTTC.

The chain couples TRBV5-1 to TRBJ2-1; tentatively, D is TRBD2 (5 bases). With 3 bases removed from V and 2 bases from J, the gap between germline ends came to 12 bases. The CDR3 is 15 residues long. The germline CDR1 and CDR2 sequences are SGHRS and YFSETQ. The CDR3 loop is CASSSDSGTYNEQFF. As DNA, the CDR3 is TGCGCCAGCAGCTCGGACTCGGGAACCTACAATGAGCAGTTCTTC.

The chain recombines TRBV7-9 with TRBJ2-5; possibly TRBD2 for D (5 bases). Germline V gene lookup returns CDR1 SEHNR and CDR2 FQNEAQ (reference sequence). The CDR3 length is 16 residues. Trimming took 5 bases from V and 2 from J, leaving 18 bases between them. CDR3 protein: CASSPYLGTGQETQYF. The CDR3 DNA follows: TGTGCCAGCAGCCCCTACCTGGGTACGGGACAAGAGACCCAGTACTTC.

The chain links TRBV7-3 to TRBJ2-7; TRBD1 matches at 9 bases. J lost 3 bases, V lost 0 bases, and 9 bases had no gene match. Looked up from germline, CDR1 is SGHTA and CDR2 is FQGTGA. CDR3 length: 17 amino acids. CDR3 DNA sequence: TGTGCCAGCAGCTTAACGCGCGGGACAGGGTATCTCTACGAGCAGTACTTC. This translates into CASSLTRGTGYLYEQYF.

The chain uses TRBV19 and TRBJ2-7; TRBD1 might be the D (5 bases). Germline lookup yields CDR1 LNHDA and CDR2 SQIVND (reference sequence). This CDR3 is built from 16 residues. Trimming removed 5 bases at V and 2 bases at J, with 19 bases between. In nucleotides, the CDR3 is TGTGCCAGTAGTGATCAGGGAAGGGCACTTGCCTACGAGCAGTACTTC. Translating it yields CASSDQGRALAYEQYF.

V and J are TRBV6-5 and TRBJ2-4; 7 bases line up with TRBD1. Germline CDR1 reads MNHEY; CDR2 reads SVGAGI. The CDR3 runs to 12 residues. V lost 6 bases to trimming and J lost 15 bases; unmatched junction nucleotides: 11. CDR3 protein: CASSQRQGVVYF. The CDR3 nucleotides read TGTGCCAGCAGCCAGAGACAGGGAGTTGTGTACTTC.

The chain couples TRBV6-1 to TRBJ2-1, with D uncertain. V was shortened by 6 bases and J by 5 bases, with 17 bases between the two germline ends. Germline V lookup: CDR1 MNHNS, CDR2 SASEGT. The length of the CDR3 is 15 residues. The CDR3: CASRLVLVLDNEQFF. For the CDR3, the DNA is TGTGCCAGCAGGCTCGTTTTGGTACTGGACAATGAGCAGTTCTTC.

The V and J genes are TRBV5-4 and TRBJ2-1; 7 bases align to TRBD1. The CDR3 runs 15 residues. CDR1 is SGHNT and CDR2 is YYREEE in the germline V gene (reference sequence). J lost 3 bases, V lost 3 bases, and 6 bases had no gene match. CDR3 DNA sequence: TGTGCCAGCAGCTCCCGGACAGGTTTCTACAATGAGCAGTTCTTC. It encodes CASSSRTGFYNEQFF.

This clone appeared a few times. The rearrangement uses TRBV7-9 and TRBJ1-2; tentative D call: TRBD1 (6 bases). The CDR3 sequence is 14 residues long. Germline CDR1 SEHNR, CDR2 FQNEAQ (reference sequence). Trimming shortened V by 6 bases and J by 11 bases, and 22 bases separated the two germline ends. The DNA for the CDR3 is TGTGCCAGCAGTCCTTCCGGGACACTTGGTGGTTACACCTTC. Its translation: CASSPSGTLGGYTF.

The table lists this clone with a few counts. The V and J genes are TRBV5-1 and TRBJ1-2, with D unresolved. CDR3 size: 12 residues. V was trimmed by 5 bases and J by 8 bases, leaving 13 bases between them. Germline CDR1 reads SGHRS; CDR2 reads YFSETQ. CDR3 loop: CASRAIGFGYTF. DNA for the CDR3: TGCGCCAGCAGAGCTATCGGGTTCGGCTACACCTTC. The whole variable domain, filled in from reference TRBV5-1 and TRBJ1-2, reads KAGVTQTPRYLIKTRGQQVTLSCSPISGHRSVSWYQQTPGQGLQFLFEYFSETQRNKGNFPGRFSGRQFSNSRSEMNVSTLELGDSALYLCASRAIGFGYTFGSGTRLTVV.

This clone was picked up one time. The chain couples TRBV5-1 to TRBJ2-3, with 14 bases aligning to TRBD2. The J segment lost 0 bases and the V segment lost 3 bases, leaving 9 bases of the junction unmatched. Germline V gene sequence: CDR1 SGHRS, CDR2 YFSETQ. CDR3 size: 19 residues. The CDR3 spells CASSSQTSGRALSTDTQYF. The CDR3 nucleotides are TGCGCCAGCAGCTCCCAGACTAGCGGGAGGGCCCTGAGCACAGATACGCAGTATTTT.

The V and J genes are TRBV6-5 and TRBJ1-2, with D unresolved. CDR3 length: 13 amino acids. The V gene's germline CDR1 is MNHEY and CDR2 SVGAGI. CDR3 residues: CITWGAELGGYTF. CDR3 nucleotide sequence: TGTATTACGTGGGGAGCGGAGCTGGGTGGCTACACCTTC.

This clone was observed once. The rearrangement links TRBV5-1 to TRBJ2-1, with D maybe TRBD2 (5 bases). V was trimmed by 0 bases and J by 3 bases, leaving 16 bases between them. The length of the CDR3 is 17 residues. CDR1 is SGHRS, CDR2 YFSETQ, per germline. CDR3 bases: TGCGCCAGCAGCTTGGTGTATATCGGGGAGTACTACAATGAGCAGTTCTTC. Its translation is CASSLVYIGEYYNEQFF.

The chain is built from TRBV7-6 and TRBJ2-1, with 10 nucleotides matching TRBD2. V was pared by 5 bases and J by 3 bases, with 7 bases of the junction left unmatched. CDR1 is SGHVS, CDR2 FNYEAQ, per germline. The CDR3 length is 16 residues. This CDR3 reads CASSPFTSGIYNEQFF. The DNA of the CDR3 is TGTGCCAGCAGCCCCTTCACTAGCGGGATCTACAATGAGCAGTTCTTC.

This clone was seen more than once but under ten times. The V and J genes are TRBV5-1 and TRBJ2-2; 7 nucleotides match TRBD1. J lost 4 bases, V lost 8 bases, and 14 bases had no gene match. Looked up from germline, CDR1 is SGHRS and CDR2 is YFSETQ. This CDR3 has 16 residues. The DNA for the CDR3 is TGCGCCAGTTCGATACGTCCGGGACAGAGCACCGGGGAGCTGTTTTTT. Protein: CASSIRPGQSTGELFF.

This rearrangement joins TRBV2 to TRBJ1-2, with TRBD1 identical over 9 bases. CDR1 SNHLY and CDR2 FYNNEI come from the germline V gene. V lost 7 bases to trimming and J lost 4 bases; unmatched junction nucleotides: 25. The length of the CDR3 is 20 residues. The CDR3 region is CASTHATGGASPTPLYGYTF. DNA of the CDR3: TGTGCCAGCACCCATGCCACAGGGGGCGCGAGTCCCACCCCACTCTATGGCTACACCTTC.

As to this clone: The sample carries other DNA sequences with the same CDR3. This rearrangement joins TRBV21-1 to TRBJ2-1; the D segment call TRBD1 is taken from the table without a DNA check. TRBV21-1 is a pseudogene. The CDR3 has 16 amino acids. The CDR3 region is CASSKVVCGRGNEQFF. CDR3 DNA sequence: TGTGCCAGCAGCAAAGTAGTCTGCGGCAGGGGGAATGAGCAGTTCTTC.

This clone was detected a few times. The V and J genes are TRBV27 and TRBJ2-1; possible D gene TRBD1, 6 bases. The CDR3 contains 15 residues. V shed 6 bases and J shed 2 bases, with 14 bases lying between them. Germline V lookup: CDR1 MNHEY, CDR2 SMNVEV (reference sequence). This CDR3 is CASRNPRTAYNEQFF. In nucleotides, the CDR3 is TGTGCCAGCAGAAACCCCCGGACAGCCTACAATGAGCAGTTCTTC.

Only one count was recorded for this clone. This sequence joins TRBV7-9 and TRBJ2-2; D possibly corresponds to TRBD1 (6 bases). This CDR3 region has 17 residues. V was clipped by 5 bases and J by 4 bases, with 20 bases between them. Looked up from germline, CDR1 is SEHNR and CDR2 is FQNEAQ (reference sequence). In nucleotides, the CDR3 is TGTGCCAGCAGCCCCAGGGGACCGGGGCTGGGCACCGGGGAGCTGTTTTTT. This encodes CASSPRGPGLGTGELFF.